Below are 6 T cell receptor beta chains sequenced from a single sample in a study of human T cells and chemical hapten exposure. Stated time point: pre-sensitization, week 0. The treatment denotes: therapeutic diphenylcyclopropenone sensitization with weekly scalp DPC. TCRdb used MiXCR to reprocess the RACE reads, holding one entry per CDR3 protein. The sample includes 40,000 to 50,000 distinct CDR3 sequences, 12% of them seen just once. The source material was whole blood, sampled in connection with sensitization to the hapten diphenylcyclopropenone (DPC). These receptors came from a woman aged 25 to 39 with alopecia areata. Some clones in this sample may be carry-over from other donors' samples.

This chain uses TRBV24-1 with TRBJ1-1; D gene uncertain. Germline assignment: CDR1 KGHDR and CDR2 SFDVKD. Trimming removed 8 bases at V and 6 bases at J, with 9 bases between. The CDR3 loop spans 11 amino acids. CDR3 in DNA: TGTGCCACCATTAAGATATCTGAAGCTTTCTTT. Residues: CATIKISEAFF.

The table lists this clonotype with a few counts. The chain couples TRBV7-2 to TRBJ2-7; 10 positions agree with TRBD2. V shed 5 bases, J shed 6 bases, and the junction held 7 bases outside the gene matches. CDR1 SGHTA and CDR2 FQGNSA come from the germline V gene. The CDR3 has 14 residues. The CDR3 DNA sequence: TGTGCCAGCAGCCTTAGCGGGAGGCCCCCCGAGCAGTACTTC. This sequence encodes CASSLSGRPPEQYF. Full variable domain (missing parts from reference TRBV7-2 and TRBJ2-7): GAGVSQSPSNKVTEKGKDVELRCDPISGHTALYWYRQSLGQGLEFLIYFQGNSAPDKSGLPSDRFSAERTGGSVSTLTIQRTQQEDSAVYLCASSLSGRPPEQYFGPGTRLTVT.

This clonotype turned up a few times. The chain couples TRBV11-2 to TRBJ2-7, with 12 bases lining up with TRBD2. V lost 0 bases and J lost 8; bases outside the gene matches: 5. From germline, CDR1 is SGHAT and CDR2 FQNNGV. The CDR3 sequence is 15 residues long. The CDR3 nucleotides read TGTGCCAGCAGCTTAGAGTCTAGCGGGAGGGCCCAGCAGTACTTC. The encoded protein is CASSLESSGRAQQYF.

The table lists this clonotype with many counts. The chain has TRBV29-1 and TRBJ2-5; D might be TRBD2 (6 bases). The V end lost 5 bases, the J end lost 5 bases, and 12 bases lay between the germline ends. The CDR3 is 12 amino acids. Germline CDR1 is SQVTM and CDR2 is ANQGSEA. CDR3 in DNA: TGCAGCGTTACTAGCCCGGGGGAGACCCAGTACTTC. Translating gives CSVTSPGETQYF.

This clonotype was detected only a few times. The rearrangement uses TRBV7-8 and TRBJ2-3, with 13 bases matching TRBD2. The CDR3 contains 18 residues. V shed 5 bases, J shed 2 bases, and the junction held 10 bases outside the gene matches. Looked up from germline, CDR1 is SGHVS and CDR2 is FQNEAQ. The CDR3 DNA sequence: TGTGCCAGCAGCCGCGGACCCGGGACTAGCGGGGTCACAGATACGCAGTATTTT. Translation: CASSRGPGTSGVTDTQYF.

This clonotype was seen ten or more times. At one end the junction does not follow the germline gene, possibly because of a read error. V gene TRBV20-1 combines with J gene TRBJ1-6, with TRBD1 matching over 7 bases. CDR3 length: 13 amino acids. Germline V gene data show CDR1 as DFQATT and CDR2 as SNEGSKA (reference sequence). The DNA for the CDR3 is TGCAGTGCGGAAAGGGACAGTGATTCTCCCCTCCACTTT. Its protein product is CSAERDSDSPLHF.